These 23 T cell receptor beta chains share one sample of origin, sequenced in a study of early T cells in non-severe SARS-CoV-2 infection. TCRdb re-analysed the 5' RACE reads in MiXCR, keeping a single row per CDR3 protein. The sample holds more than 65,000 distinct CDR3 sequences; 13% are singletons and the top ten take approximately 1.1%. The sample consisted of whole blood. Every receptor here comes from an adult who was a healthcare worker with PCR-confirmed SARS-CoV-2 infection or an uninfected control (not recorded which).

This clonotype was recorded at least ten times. This chain's CDR3 is CASSPALRLRTRGETQYF. The DNA of the CDR3 is TGTGCCAGCAGCCCCGCGCTAAGGCTGAGGACTAGAGGCGAGACCCAGTACTTC. The chain recombines TRBV7-8 with TRBJ2-5; 7 bases line up with TRBD2. CDR1 and CDR2 (germline): SGHVS, FQNEAQ. The CDR3 totals 18 residues. The trim removed 5 bases at V and 5 bases at J, leaving 20 bases unmatched.

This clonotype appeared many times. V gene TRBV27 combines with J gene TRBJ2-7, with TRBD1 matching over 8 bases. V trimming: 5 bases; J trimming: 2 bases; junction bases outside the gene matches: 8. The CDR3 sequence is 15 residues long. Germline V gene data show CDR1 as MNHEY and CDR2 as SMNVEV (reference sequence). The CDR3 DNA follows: TGTGCCAGCAGTCCCGGACAGGGCGCTACCTACGAGCAGTACTTC. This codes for CASSPGQGATYEQYF.

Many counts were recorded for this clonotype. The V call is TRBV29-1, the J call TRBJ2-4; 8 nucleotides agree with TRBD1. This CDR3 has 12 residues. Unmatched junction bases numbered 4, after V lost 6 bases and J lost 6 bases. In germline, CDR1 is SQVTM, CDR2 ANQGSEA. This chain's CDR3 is CSVVTGVNIQYF. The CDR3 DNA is TGCAGCGTAGTGACAGGGGTAAACATTCAGTACTTC.

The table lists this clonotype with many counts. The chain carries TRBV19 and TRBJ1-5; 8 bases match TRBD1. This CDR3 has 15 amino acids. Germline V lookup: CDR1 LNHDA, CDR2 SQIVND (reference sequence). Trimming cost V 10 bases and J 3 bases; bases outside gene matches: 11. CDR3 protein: CATNMMGQANQPQHF. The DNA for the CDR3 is TGTGCCACCAATATGATGGGACAGGCCAATCAGCCCCAGCATTTT.

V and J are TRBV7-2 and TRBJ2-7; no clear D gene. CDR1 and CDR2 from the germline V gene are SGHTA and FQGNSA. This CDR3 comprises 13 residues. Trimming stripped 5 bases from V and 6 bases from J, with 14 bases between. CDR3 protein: CASSRSRKGEQYF. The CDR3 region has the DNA TGTGCCAGCAGCCGGTCACGGAAGGGCGAGCAGTACTTC. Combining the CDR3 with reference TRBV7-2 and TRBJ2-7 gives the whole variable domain GAGVSQSPSNKVTEKGKDVELRCDPISGHTALYWYRQSLGQGLEFLIYFQGNSAPDKSGLPSDRFSAERTGGSVSTLTIQRTQQEDSAVYLCASSRSRKGEQYFGPGTRLTVT.

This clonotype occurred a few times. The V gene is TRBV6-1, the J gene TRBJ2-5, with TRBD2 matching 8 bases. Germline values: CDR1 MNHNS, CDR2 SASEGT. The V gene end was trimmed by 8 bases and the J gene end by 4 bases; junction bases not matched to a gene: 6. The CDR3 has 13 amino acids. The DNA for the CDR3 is TGTGCCAGCTGTACTAGCGGCCGAGAGACCCAGTACTTC. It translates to CASCTSGRETQYF.

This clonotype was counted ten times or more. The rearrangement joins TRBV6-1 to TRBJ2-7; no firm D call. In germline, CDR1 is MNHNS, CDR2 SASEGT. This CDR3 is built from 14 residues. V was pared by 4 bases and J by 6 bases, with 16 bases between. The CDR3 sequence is CASSGTDRGREQYF. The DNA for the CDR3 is TGTGCCAGCAGTGGAACTGACCGTGGGCGCGAGCAGTACTTC.

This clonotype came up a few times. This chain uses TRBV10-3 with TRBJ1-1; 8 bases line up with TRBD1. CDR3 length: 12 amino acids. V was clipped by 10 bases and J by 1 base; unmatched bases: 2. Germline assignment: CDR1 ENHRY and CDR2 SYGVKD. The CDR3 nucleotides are TGTGCCACCGGGACAGGGAACACTGAAGCTTTCTTT. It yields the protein CATGTGNTEAFF.

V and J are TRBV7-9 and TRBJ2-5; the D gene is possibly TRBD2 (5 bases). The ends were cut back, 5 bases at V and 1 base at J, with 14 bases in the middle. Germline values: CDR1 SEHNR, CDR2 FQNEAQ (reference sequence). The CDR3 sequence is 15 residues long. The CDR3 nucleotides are TGTGCCAGCAGCCCATCACTAGGTTTCCAAGAGACCCAGTACTTC. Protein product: CASSPSLGFQETQYF.

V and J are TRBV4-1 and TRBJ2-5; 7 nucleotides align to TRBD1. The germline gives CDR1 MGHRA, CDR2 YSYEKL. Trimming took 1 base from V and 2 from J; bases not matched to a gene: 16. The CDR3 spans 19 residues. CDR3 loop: CASSQGNRGAKPAQETQYF. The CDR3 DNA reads TGCGCCAGCAGCCAAGGTAACAGGGGCGCAAAACCCGCGCAAGAGACCCAGTACTTC.

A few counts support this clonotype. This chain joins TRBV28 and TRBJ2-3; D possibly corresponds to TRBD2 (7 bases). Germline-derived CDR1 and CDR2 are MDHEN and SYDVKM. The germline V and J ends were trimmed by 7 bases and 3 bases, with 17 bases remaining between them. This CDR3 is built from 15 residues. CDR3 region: CASIWGGSRTDTQYF. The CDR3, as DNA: TGTGCCAGCATTTGGGGGGGCAGCAGAACAGATACGCAGTATTTT.

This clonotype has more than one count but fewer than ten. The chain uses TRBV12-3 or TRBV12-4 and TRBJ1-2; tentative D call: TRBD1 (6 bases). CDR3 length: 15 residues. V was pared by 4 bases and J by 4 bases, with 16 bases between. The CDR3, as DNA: TGTGCCAGCAGTTCCGGGACCGGGACAACCTATGGCTACACCTTC. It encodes CASSSGTGTTYGYTF.

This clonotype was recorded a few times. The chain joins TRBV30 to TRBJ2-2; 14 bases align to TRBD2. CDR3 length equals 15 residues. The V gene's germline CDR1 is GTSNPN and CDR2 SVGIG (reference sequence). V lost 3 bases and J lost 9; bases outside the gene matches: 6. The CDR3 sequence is CAWSMGLAGARELFF. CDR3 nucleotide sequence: TGTGCCTGGAGCATGGGACTAGCGGGGGCTAGGGAGCTGTTTTTT.

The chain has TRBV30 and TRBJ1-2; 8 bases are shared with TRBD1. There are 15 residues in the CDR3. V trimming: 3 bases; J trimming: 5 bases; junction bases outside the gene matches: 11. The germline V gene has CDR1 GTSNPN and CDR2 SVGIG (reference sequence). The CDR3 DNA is TGTGCCTGGAGATCGAGCGGCAGGGGGCGATATGGCTACACCTTC. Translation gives CAWRSSGRGRYGYTF.

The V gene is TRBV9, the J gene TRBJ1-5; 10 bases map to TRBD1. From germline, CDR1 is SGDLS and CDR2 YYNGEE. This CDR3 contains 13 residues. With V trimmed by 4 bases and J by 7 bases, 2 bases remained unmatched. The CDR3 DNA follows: TGTGCCAGCAGCCCGACAGGGGGCCAGCCCCAGCATTTT. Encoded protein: CASSPTGGQPQHF.

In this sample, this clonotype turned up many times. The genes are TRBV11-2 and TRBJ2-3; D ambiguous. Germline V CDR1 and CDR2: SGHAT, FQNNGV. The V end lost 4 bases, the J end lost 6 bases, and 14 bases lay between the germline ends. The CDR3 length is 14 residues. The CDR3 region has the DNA TGTGCCAGCAGCTCTTACGACCCCCCGGATACGCAGTATTTT. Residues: CASSSYDPPDTQYF.

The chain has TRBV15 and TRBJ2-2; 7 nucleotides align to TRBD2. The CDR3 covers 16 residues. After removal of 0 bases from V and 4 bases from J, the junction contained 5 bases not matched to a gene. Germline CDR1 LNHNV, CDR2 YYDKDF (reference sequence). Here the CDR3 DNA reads TGTGCCACCAGCAGAGATCGGCTAGCGGCCACCGGGGAGCTGTTTTTT. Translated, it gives CATSRDRLAATGELFF.

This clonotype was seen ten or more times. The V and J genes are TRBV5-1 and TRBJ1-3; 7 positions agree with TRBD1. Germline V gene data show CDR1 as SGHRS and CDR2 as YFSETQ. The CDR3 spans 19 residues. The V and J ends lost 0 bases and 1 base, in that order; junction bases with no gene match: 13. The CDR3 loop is CASSLAGTAPWSSGNTIYF. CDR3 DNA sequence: TGCGCCAGCAGCTTGGCCGGGACAGCGCCCTGGAGTTCTGGAAACACCATATATTTT.

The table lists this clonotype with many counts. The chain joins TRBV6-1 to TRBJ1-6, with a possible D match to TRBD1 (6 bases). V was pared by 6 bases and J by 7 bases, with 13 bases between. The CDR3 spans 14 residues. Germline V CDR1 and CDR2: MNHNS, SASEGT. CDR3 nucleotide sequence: TGTGCCAGCAGCGGCGGACAGCCAAATTCACCCCTCCACTTT. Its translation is CASSGGQPNSPLHF.

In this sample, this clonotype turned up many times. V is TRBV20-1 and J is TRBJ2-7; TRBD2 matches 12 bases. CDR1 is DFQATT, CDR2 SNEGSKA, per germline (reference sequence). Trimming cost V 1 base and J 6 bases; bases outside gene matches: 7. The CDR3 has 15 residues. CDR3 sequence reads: CSARASGGAMGEQYF. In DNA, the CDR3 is TGCAGTGCTAGAGCTAGCGGGGGGGCTATGGGCGAGCAGTACTTC.

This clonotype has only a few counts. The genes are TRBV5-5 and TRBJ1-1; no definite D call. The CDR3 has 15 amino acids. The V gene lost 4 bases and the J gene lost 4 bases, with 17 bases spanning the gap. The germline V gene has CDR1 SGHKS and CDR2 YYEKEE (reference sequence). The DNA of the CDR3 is TGTGCCAGCAGCCCTCCCGACCGATGGGGCACTGAAGCTTTCTTT. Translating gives CASSPPDRWGTEAFF.

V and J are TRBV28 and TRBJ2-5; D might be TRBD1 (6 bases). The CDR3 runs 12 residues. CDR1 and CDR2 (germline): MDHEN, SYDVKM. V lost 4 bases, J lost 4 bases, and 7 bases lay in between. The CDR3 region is CASSSTGETQYF. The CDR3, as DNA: TGTGCCAGCAGTTCGACAGGAGAGACCCAGTACTTC.

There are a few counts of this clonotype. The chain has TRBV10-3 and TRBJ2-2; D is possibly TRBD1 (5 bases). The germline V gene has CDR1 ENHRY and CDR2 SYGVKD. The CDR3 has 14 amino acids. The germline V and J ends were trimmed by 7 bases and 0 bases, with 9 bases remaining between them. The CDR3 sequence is CAINRGSNTGELFF. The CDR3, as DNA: TGTGCCATCAATAGGGGCTCGAACACCGGGGAGCTGTTTTTT.